This is a list of T cell receptor beta chains from one sample in a study of T cell changes during pregnancy in multiple sclerosis. Method: immunoSEQ multiplex PCR; TCRdb's copy keeps in-frame clones and lacks some. The sample includes 45,000 to 55,000 clones, approximately 92% of them seen just once. Sequences were derived from CD4+ T cells from peripheral blood mononuclear cells, sampled in the second trimester of pregnancy. Every receptor here comes from a female donor in good health, enrolled as a control in a pregnancy study. Each CDR3 is given with its conserved first and last residue. A D gene is named only where the DNA matches it firmly. Size values are once, few and many counts, or a class for expanded clones, and some rows have none.

abundance: .
v_gene: TRBV11-3
j_gene: TRBJ2-3
d_gene: .
CDR3aa: CASSFGTDTQYF
CDR3nt: TGTGCCAGCAGCTTCGGCACAGATACGCAGTATTTT

abundance: .
v_gene: TRBV10-3
j_gene: TRBJ2-2
d_gene: .
CDR3aa: CAISQRGRQDGELFF
CDR3nt: TGTGCCATCAGTCAAAGGGGGAGACAGGACGGGGAGCTGTTTTTT

abundance: .
v_gene: TRBV4-2
j_gene: TRBJ2-3
d_gene: TRBD2
CDR3aa: CASSQGPGGPDTQYF
CDR3nt: TGTGCCAGCAGCCAAGGACCGGGGGGGCCAGATACGCAGTATTTT

abundance: .
v_gene: TRBV28
j_gene: TRBJ1-5
d_gene: .
CDR3aa: CASSFRAQPQHF
CDR3nt: TGTGCCAGCAGTTTCAGGGCTCAGCCCCAGCATTTT

abundance: .
v_gene: TRBV18
j_gene: TRBJ1-3
d_gene: .
CDR3aa: CASSLGRTGNTIYF
CDR3nt: TGTGCCAGCTCTCTAGGTAGAACTGGAAACACCATATATTTT

abundance: .
v_gene: TRBV6-1
j_gene: TRBJ2-5
d_gene: TRBD2
CDR3aa: CASLLAGGGTQYF
CDR3nt: TGTGCCAGCCTTCTAGCGGGAGGAGGGACCCAGTACTTC

abundance: .
v_gene: TRBV10-1
j_gene: TRBJ1-6
d_gene: TRBD1
CDR3aa: CASSRDRVNSPLHF
CDR3nt: TGCGCCAGCAGCCGGGACAGGGTGAATTCACCCCTCCACTTT

abundance: few
v_gene: TRBV11-2
j_gene: TRBJ2-7
d_gene: .
CDR3aa: CASSLPGRGNKQYF
CDR3nt: TGTGCCAGCAGCTTACCCGGACGGGGGAACAAGCAGTACTTC

abundance: .
v_gene: TRBV4-3
j_gene: TRBJ2-5
d_gene: .
CDR3aa: CASSLTGTQETQYF
CDR3nt: TGCGCCAGCAGCCTTACAGGGACACAAGAGACCCAGTACTTC

abundance: .
v_gene: TRBV11-1
j_gene: TRBJ2-1
d_gene: TRBD2
CDR3aa: CASSTIGAGTSGDNEQFF
CDR3nt: TGTGCCAGCAGCACCATAGGGGCCGGGACTAGCGGAGACAATGAGCAGTTCTTC

abundance: .
v_gene: TRBV7-9
j_gene: TRBJ1-4
d_gene: TRBD1
CDR3aa: CASTLTGSNEKLFF
CDR3nt: TGTGCCAGCACCCTGACAGGGAGTAATGAAAAACTGTTTTTT

abundance: once
v_gene: TRBV5-1
j_gene: TRBJ2-1
d_gene: TRBD2
CDR3aa: CASSWGSLAGGQRDEQFF
CDR3nt: TGCGCCAGCAGCTGGGGGAGTTTAGCGGGAGGGCAGCGCGATGAGCAGTTCTTC

abundance: once
v_gene: TRBV5-1
j_gene: TRBJ2-5
d_gene: .
CDR3aa: CASSFTGYQETQYF
CDR3nt: TGCGCCAGCAGCTTTACAGGGTACCAAGAGACCCAGTACTTC

abundance: .
v_gene: TRBV28
j_gene: TRBJ2-5
d_gene: TRBD2
CDR3aa: CASSDSGNQETQYF
CDR3nt: TGTGCCAGCAGTGACAGCGGGAACCAAGAGACCCAGTACTTC

abundance: .
v_gene: TRBV5-1
j_gene: TRBJ2-5
d_gene: .
CDR3aa: CASRGQTQETQYF
CDR3nt: TGCGCCAGCAGGGGACAAACTCAAGAGACCCAGTACTTC

abundance: .
v_gene: TRBV4-1
j_gene: TRBJ1-1
d_gene: TRBD1
CDR3aa: CASSHRQGRKTEAFF
CDR3nt: TGCGCCAGCAGCCACAGACAGGGGAGAAAGACTGAAGCTTTCTTT

abundance: .
v_gene: TRBV29-1
j_gene: TRBJ1-2
d_gene: .
CDR3aa: CSVGHRLANYGYTF
CDR3nt: TGCAGCGTGGGACACAGGTTAGCTAACTATGGCTACACCTTC

abundance: .
v_gene: TRBV6-1
j_gene: TRBJ2-1
d_gene: TRBD2
CDR3aa: CASSESGTSVNNEQFF
CDR3nt: TGTGCCAGCAGTGAGTCCGGGACTAGCGTCAACAATGAGCAGTTCTTC

abundance: .
v_gene: TRBV5-6
j_gene: TRBJ2-3
d_gene: TRBD2
CDR3aa: CASSLAASGSYTDTQYF
CDR3nt: TGTGCCAGCAGCTTGGCGGCTAGCGGGAGTTACACAGATACGCAGTATTTT

abundance: .
v_gene: TRBV28
j_gene: TRBJ2-2
d_gene: .
CDR3aa: CASSLPQGMGPGELFF
CDR3nt: TGTGCCAGCAGTTTACCCCAGGGCATGGGCCCCGGGGAGCTGTTTTTT

abundance: .
v_gene: TRBV7-8
j_gene: TRBJ2-1
d_gene: TRBD2
CDR3aa: CASSLPGLHYNEQFF
CDR3nt: TGTGCCAGCAGCTTACCGGGACTACACTACAATGAGCAGTTCTTC

abundance: .
v_gene: TRBV7-3
j_gene: TRBJ2-5
d_gene: TRBD2
CDR3aa: CASSLTSGRGETQYF
CDR3nt: TGTGCCAGCAGCCTGACTAGCGGGAGGGGGGAGACCCAGTACTTC

abundance: .
v_gene: TRBV5-1
j_gene: TRBJ2-1
d_gene: TRBD2
CDR3aa: CASSLRTSDHNEQFF
CDR3nt: TGCGCCAGCAGCCTCCGGACTAGCGACCACAATGAGCAGTTCTTC